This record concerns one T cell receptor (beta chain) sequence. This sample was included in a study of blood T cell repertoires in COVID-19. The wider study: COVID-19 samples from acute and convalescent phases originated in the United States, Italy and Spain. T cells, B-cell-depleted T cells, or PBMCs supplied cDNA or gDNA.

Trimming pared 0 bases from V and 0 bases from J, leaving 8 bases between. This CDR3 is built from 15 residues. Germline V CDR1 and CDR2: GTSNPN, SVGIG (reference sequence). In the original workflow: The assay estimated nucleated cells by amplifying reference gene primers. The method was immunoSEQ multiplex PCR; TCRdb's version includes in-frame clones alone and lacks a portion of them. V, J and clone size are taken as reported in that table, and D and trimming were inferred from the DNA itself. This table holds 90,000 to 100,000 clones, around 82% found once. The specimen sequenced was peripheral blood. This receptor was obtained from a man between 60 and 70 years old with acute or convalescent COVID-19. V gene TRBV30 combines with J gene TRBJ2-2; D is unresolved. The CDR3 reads CAWSVGRTNTGELFF. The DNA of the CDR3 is TGTGCCTGGAGTGTGGGCAGGACGAACACCGGGGAGCTGTTTTTT.